This T cell receptor (beta chain) was obtained from a study of cytomegalovirus exposure and HLA in healthy donors. About the research overall: A prior study identified 117 million unique TCR beta sequences from 200 million or so T cells.

Points from the study as a whole: An analysis was carried out at a later point. It showed that HLA-associated TCR beta chains were more clonally expanded than equally common non-associated chains. When a later analysis was performed, an Asian-associated ancestry cluster reportedly had fewer N-insertions than the roughly 640-donor mean. Cytomegalovirus status was reportedly diagnosed by the classifier with high specificity and sensitivity.

The PCR employed 60 Vbeta primers together with 13 Jbeta primers. The assay was immunoSEQ multiplex PCR, and TCRdb's table has in-frame clones only and misses some. The table records some 180,000 clones, roughly nine tenths of them present only once. Details on this clone: The antigen remains unidentified.

Per the germline V gene, CDR1 is SGHTA and CDR2 is FQGTGA. This CDR3 has 13 residues. V was clipped by 1 base and J by 5 bases, with 9 bases between them. The material sequenced was PBMCs. The source is a boy aged 2-9 years in good health and CMV-seronegative. This rearrangement joins TRBV7-3 to TRBJ2-7; perhaps TRBD2 as D (6 bases). CDR3 loop: CASSLNSGDEQYF. Written as DNA, the CDR3 is TGTGCCAGCAGCTTAAACTCGGGGGACGAGCAGTACTTC.